The present TCR beta chain was sequenced within a study of blood T cell repertoires in COVID-19 (TCRdb year 2020). Background for the entire study: Samples from collaborators originated in the United States, Italy and Spain and spanned both the acute and convalescent phases of COVID-19. The prospective study material was composed of cDNA or gDNA derived from T cells, B-cell-depleted T cells, or PBMCs. Deeply sampled blood TCRbeta repertoires from subjects exposed to, actively infected with, or recovered from COVID-19 were included in the dataset. A freely available public database, intended as a resource for researchers studying the immune response to SARS-CoV-2, is where the repertoires were released. The samples were drawn from two sources: the first 160 participants of the ongoing ImmuneRACE study, and approximately 1,300 subjects contributed by 6 global collaborators. A de-identified subject ID, COVID-19 status, age in years and sex were almost always included in the sample metadata. Where available, HLA class I and class II types were obtained from metadata supplied by the sample provider rather than from assay-based typing. Findings and caveats that apply to the study as a whole: The amount of clinical and demographic metadata varied by source and participant and was provided uncurated.

TCRbeta CDR3 regions were amplified from genomic DNA using the immunoSEQ Assay, a bias-controlled multiplex PCR. As for the authors' bioinformatics: Nucleated cell counts per sample were estimated from amplification of reference gene primers within the assay. Sequence reads were collapsed and filtered to measure the absolute abundance of every unique TCRbeta CDR3 rearrangement. Productive Simpson clonality was computed per sample as the square root of Simpson's diversity index over productive rearrangements. As stored in TCRdb, this immuneACCESS dataset retains in-frame rearrangements with V and J assigned. A fraction of the clones does not appear; measured against another copy, unresolved V genes explain less than half of the discrepancy, and the remainder lacks a known reason. The D gene and trimming were derived from the DNA, and the V and J assignments and clone size from that table. The sample table contains 350,000 or so clones; only one count was recorded for over 70% of them. Of the sample, 2.5% to 3% falls within the top ten clones.

Whole blood was collected in K2EDTA tubes by collaborating institutions according to the institutions' own protocols. For TCRbeta analysis, collaborators shipped samples in one of three forms: frozen whole blood, isolated PBMCs, or DNA extracted from either of those sample types. The germline V gene encodes CDR1 SGHDT and CDR2 YYEEEE. Deletion took 0 bases off V and 3 bases off J, with a span of 5 bases between the germline ends. From the cysteine up to the phenylalanine, the CDR3 has a length of 13 residues. Only the CDR3 part of the read is kept: 39 bases, read in frame from the first base. Regarding this clone: Its recognized antigen is unknown. No base qualities exist here, and no much larger clone lies one base off it.

The sample comprised peripheral blood. Rearrangement joined TRBV5-6 to TRBJ2-3; TRBD1 is a weak D gene call, 5 bases matching. The clonotype was recovered from a young man with active or convalescent COVID-19. Here the CDR3 is given as CASSLGQTDTQYF. The nucleotide sequence is given as TGTGCCAGCAGCTTGGGACAGACAGATACGCAGTATTTT.